Listed below are T cell receptor beta chains from one sample, sequenced in a study of T-cell memory formation after mild COVID-19. TCRdb reanalysed the 5' RACE reads using MiXCR and keeps one entry per CDR3 protein. The repertoire includes hundreds of thousands of distinct CDR3 sequences, roughly 17% of them detected once, and around 12% sits in the top ten. Sequenced material: PBMCs or a T cell subset sorted from them (not recorded which). The receptors originated from an adult woman who had mild COVID-19 (a few samples of this study predate the infection). Cell type and time point are not known. Both conserved end residues are part of each CDR3. Fields, in order: V gene, D gene, clone size, J gene, CDR3 DNA, CDR3 protein. A D gene is named only where the DNA matches it firmly. Size tells how often a clone was seen (once, few, many) or the class of an expanded clone, and some rows leave it out.

V gene: TRBV6-2/TRBV6-3
D gene: -
clone size: few
J gene: TRBJ1-5
CDR3 DNA: TGTGCCAGCAGGGATCCGGGACAAACAAGCAATCAGCCCCAGCATTTT
CDR3 protein: CASRDPGQTSNQPQHF

V gene: TRBV2
D gene: TRBD1
clone size: many
J gene: TRBJ2-3
CDR3 DNA: TGTGCCAGCGAAGCCGGGACAGGGAGCACAGATACGCAGTATTTT
CDR3 protein: CASEAGTGSTDTQYF

V gene: TRBV5-1
D gene: TRBD1
clone size: many
J gene: TRBJ2-2
CDR3 DNA: TGCGCCAGCAGCTTGTTCAGGGACAGAGACACCGGGGAGCTGTTTTTT
CDR3 protein: CASSLFRDRDTGELFF

V gene: TRBV5-4
D gene: TRBD2
clone size: many
J gene: TRBJ2-3
CDR3 DNA: TGTGCCAGCAGCCCCCGGGGGGGCCCGAATACGCAGTATTTT
CDR3 protein: CASSPRGGPNTQYF

V gene: TRBV7-2
D gene: -
clone size: -
J gene: TRBJ1-2
CDR3 DNA: TGTGCCAGCAGCTTAGGGACAGAGAATAATGGCTACACCTTC
CDR3 protein: CASSLGTENNGYTF

V gene: TRBV4-2
D gene: TRBD2
clone size: few
J gene: TRBJ2-1
CDR3 DNA: TGTGCCAGCAGCCAAGACTCTAGCGGGAGTTTATGGAATGAGCAGTTCTTC
CDR3 protein: CASSQDSSGSLWNEQFF

V gene: TRBV12-3/TRBV12-4
D gene: TRBD1
clone size: few
J gene: TRBJ1-1
CDR3 DNA: TGTGCCAGCAACCCCGGGACAGGGGTATTCACTGAAGCTTTCTTT
CDR3 protein: CASNPGTGVFTEAFF

V gene: TRBV7-8
D gene: TRBD1
clone size: many
J gene: TRBJ2-7
CDR3 DNA: TGTGCCAGCAGCTCGCGCCGTTTACAGGGGGACGAGCAGTACTTC
CDR3 protein: CASSSRRLQGDEQYF

V gene: TRBV30
D gene: -
clone size: -
J gene: TRBJ2-7
CDR3 DNA: TGTGCCTGGACCGCAGGAGTTACCTACGAGCAGTACTTC
CDR3 protein: CAWTAGVTYEQYF

V gene: TRBV7-9
D gene: -
clone size: -
J gene: TRBJ2-6
CDR3 DNA: TGTGCCAGCAGCTTGGCGGGGATCGGGGCCAACGTCCTGACTTTC
CDR3 protein: CASSLAGIGANVLTF

V gene: TRBV25-1
D gene: -
clone size: few
J gene: TRBJ2-7
CDR3 DNA: TGTGCCAGCAGTGAAGTTATCCTAGGTGCCTACGAGCAGTACTTC
CDR3 protein: CASSEVILGAYEQYF

V gene: TRBV9
D gene: -
clone size: few
J gene: TRBJ1-2
CDR3 DNA: TGTGCCAGCAGCGTAGCGTCAGGGTTGGGCTATGGCTACACCTTC
CDR3 protein: CASSVASGLGYGYTF

V gene: TRBV6-6
D gene: -
clone size: -
J gene: TRBJ1-1
CDR3 DNA: TGTGCCAGCAGTTATCTGGGGGCGCGGAACACTGAAGCTTTCTTT
CDR3 protein: CASSYLGARNTEAFF

V gene: TRBV4-2
D gene: -
clone size: -
J gene: TRBJ1-3
CDR3 DNA: TGTGCCAGCAGCCAAGAGTGGGTGGCTGGAAACACCATATATTTT
CDR3 protein: CASSQEWVAGNTIYF

V gene: TRBV5-1
D gene: TRBD2
clone size: -
J gene: TRBJ2-3
CDR3 DNA: TGCGCCAGCGAACCGTGGACTAGCGGGAACACAGATACGCAGTATTTT
CDR3 protein: CASEPWTSGNTDTQYF

V gene: TRBV7-9
D gene: -
clone size: -
J gene: TRBJ2-2
CDR3 DNA: TGTGCCAGCAGCTCTGGAGTAACCGGGGAGCTGTTTTTT
CDR3 protein: CASSSGVTGELFF